This TCR beta chain originates from a study of CD8 T cells in ankylosing spondylitis (dated by TCRdb to about 2017). Regarding the study in general: The study set out to find disease-linked TCR variants by profiling T cell receptor beta repertoires in ankylosing spondylitis patients and healthy donors. In total, the full study cohort was made up of about 99 healthy donors and approximately 24 ankylosing spondylitis patients. Samples of peripheral blood were taken, and for ankylosing spondylitis patients, synovial fluid was collected as well.

V is clipped by 2 bases and J by 5 bases, and the sequence between their germline boundaries is 8 bases long. The germline V gene sets CDR1 to SGHRS and CDR2 to YFSETQ. The CDR3 adds up to 13 amino acids, both ends counted. This entry keeps only the CDR3 DNA: 39 bases, framed from base 1. General conclusions and limits of the study: A TCR beta motif made up of 7 to 9 highly homologous amino acid variants appeared to be characteristic of blood from ankylosing spondylitis patients. The disease-linked clones were reported as significantly enriched in matched synovial fluid samples from ankylosing spondylitis patients. Some motif variants were previously reported in synovial fluid and blood of reactive arthritis patients, suggesting common disease-initiation mechanisms. A CD8+ phenotype was shown by the disease-linked clones, which were found at relatively low frequencies in peripheral blood.

This clonotype was detected only a few times. Its antigen specificity is not known. It is likely a read error, because the conserved phenylalanine at the end of the CDR3 is missing. Sequenced on an Illumina HiSeq 2500. Quantitative 5'-RACE with molecular barcodes was used to prepare TCR beta libraries. The authors' pipeline ran thus. Disease-linked TCR variants were identified with a new computational method built on a probabilistic model of VDJ rearrangement. TCRdb reran the public reads through fastp at Q25 and MiXCR, keeping productive beta chains. Rows with a matching CDR3 protein are joined into one entry that keeps the most common DNA and genes. It is TCRdb's table, rather than the study itself, that gives the V and J calls and clone size. The sample data list approximately 300,000 distinct CDR3 sequences, and around 8% of these were observed just once. Jointly, the top ten make up 13% to 15% of the sample.

The source is a male donor with ankylosing spondylitis. Specimen: blood, either unsorted or a sorted T cell fraction (not recorded which). The rearrangement combines TRBV5-1 with TRBJ2-1; no D gene is confidently identified. The DNA sequence is TGCGCCAGCAGCTTAAACAGCAACAATGAGCAGTTCTCC. It translates as CASSLNSNNEQFS.